A single sample gave rise to the 27 T cell receptor beta chains below, sequenced in a study of blood T cell repertoires in COVID-19. TCRdb's table, derived via immunoSEQ multiplex PCR, lists solely in-frame clones and lacks some. The repertoire has roughly 380,000 clones, around 91% of them found once; the top ten carry about 1.6%. Sequencing was performed on peripheral blood. The receptors shown here come from a woman in her thirties or forties with COVID-19, enrolled during active disease.

The rearrangement joins TRBV5-1 to TRBJ2-2, with 12 bases lining up with TRBD2. Losses at the gene ends were 3 bases for V and 0 bases for J; bases not matched to a gene: 9. The CDR3 totals 19 residues. Germline CDR1 SGHRS, CDR2 YFSETQ. The CDR3: CASSSRLAGAFANTGELFF. The CDR3 DNA reads TGCGCCAGCAGCTCGAGACTAGCGGGAGCGTTCGCGAACACCGGGGAGCTGTTTTTT.

J is TRBJ1-3 and V is TRBV7-2, with TRBD1 matching over 7 bases. CDR1 is SGHTA, CDR2 FQGNSA, per germline. The CDR3 contains 18 residues. J was trimmed by 8 bases and V by 5 bases; bases with no gene match: 21. The CDR3 region is CASSQRGAQGQPGDTIYF. CDR3 in DNA: TGTGCCAGCAGCCAGAGGGGGGCCCAGGGACAGCCAGGGGACACCATATATTTT.

The V call is TRBV19, the J call TRBJ1-2; D possibly corresponds to TRBD1 (6 bases). CDR3 size: 14 residues. Trimming stripped 6 bases from V and 3 bases from J, with 14 bases between. Germline V lookup: CDR1 LNHDA, CDR2 SQIVND (reference sequence). The CDR3 loop is CASRRTGLDYGYTF. The CDR3 DNA sequence: TGTGCCAGTAGGAGAACAGGGTTGGACTATGGCTACACCTTC.

The CDR3: CASSGPLSEAFF. CDR3 nucleotides: TGTGCCAGTAGTGGGCCCCTGTCTGAAGCTTTCTTT. The chain joins TRBV19 to TRBJ1-1; no definite D call. This CDR3 has 12 residues. CDR1 is LNHDA, CDR2 SQIVND, per germline (reference sequence). Trimming left V 5 bases short and J 6 bases short, with 10 bases between.

The V and J genes are TRBV4-3 and TRBJ1-2, with TRBD1 matching over 8 bases. From germline, CDR1 is LGHNA and CDR2 YSLEER. The CDR3 contains 17 residues. Trimming cost V 0 bases and J 5 bases; bases outside gene matches: 11. The CDR3 spells CASSQDVGQGANYGYTF. Here the CDR3 DNA reads TGCGCCAGCAGCCAAGATGTTGGCCAGGGGGCCAATTATGGCTACACCTTC.

J is TRBJ1-6 and V is TRBV30; 9 bases are shared with TRBD1. The CDR3 covers 14 residues. V shed 1 base and J 9 bases; nucleotides not matched to a gene: 4. Per the germline V gene, CDR1 is GTSNPN and CDR2 is SVGIG (reference sequence). In nucleotides, the CDR3 is TGTGCCTGGAGTGCGGGACAGGGAAGTTCACCCCTCCACTTT. Amino acid sequence: CAWSAGQGSSPLHF.

This clone was seen once. The rearrangement links TRBV19 to TRBJ2-1; TRBD1 is a possible D gene (5 bases). Trimming took 6 bases from V and 8 from J, leaving 26 bases between them. Germline loops: CDR1 LNHDA, CDR2 SQIVND (reference sequence). The CDR3 has 17 amino acids. The CDR3 DNA reads TGTGCCAGTAGCGTATCCGTTTGGGGCTCGGGTTTGGATGAGCAGTTCTTC. Protein product: CASSVSVWGSGLDEQFF.

The rearrangement joins TRBV6-2 or TRBV6-3 to TRBJ2-5; TRBD2 matches 13 bases. Germline CDR1 reads MNHEY; CDR2 reads SVGEGT. This CDR3 is 17 amino acids long. V gave up 5 bases and J gave up 5 bases; unmatched junction bases: 11. The CDR3 DNA reads TGTGCCAGCAGTGCCCTACTAGCGGGAGGGCCTGTGGAGACCCAGTACTTC. The encoded protein is CASSALLAGGPVETQYF.

The chain employs TRBV6-5 and TRBJ1-3, with D perhaps TRBD1 (5 bases). The CDR3 contains 12 residues. Germline-derived CDR1 and CDR2 are MNHEY and SVGAGI. The V and J ends lost 6 bases and 7 bases respectively, with 10 bases between them. CDR3: CASSGTLNTIYF. In DNA, the CDR3 is TGTGCCAGCAGCGGGACTCTGAACACCATATATTTT.

The chain employs TRBV28 and TRBJ1-5; D remains unclear. This CDR3 is built from 11 residues. Looked up from germline, CDR1 is MDHEN and CDR2 is SYDVKM. Trimming stripped 7 bases from V and 6 bases from J, with 7 bases between. CDR3 sequence reads: CASTEGQPQHF. CDR3 bases: TGTGCCAGCACCGAGGGTCAGCCCCAGCATTTT.

This rearrangement joins TRBV14 to TRBJ1-4; TRBD1 aligns across 8 bases. The CDR3 length is 18 residues. The ends lost 5 bases at V and 7 bases at J; junction bases unmatched: 18. Germline lookup yields CDR1 SGHDN and CDR2 FVKESK. CDR3 loop: CASSSLGQGKRGSEKLFF. Here the CDR3 DNA reads TGTGCCAGCAGCTCTCTTGGACAGGGAAAAAGGGGAAGTGAAAAACTGTTTTTT.

This clone has a single count. The rearrangement uses TRBV10-3 and TRBJ2-1, with TRBD2 matching 7 bases. With 10 bases clipped from V and 2 bases from J, the junction kept 14 bases outside the gene matches. The CDR3 contains 16 residues. Germline V gene lookup returns CDR1 ENHRY and CDR2 SYGVKD. Here the CDR3 DNA reads TGTGCCACCATGTATATTGGCACTAGCGCCTACAATGAGCAGTTCTTC. It translates to CATMYIGTSAYNEQFF.

CDR3 amino acids: CASSRQDPNYGYTF. The CDR3 nucleotides are TGTGCCAGTAGTAGACAGGATCCTAACTATGGCTACACCTTC. The genes are TRBV19 and TRBJ1-2; TRBD1 is a possible D gene (6 bases). V was pared by 4 bases and J by 0 bases, with 9 bases between. In germline, CDR1 is LNHDA, CDR2 SQIVND (reference sequence). The CDR3 consists of 14 residues.

V usage is TRBV5-1 and J usage is TRBJ1-1, with unresolved D. The CDR3 covers 15 residues. From germline, CDR1 is SGHRS and CDR2 YFSETQ. Trimming stripped 4 bases from V and 0 bases from J, with 13 bases between. This chain's CDR3 is CASSPFHSLNTEAFF. Written as DNA, the CDR3 is TGCGCCAGCAGCCCCTTCCACAGCCTGAACACTGAAGCTTTCTTT.

The gene calls are TRBV29-1 and TRBJ2-2; a weak D match, TRBD1 (5 bases). This CDR3 has 15 amino acids. Germline CDR1 and CDR2: SQVTM and ANQGSEA. V was clipped by 4 bases and J by 0 bases, with 12 bases between them. CDR3 nucleotides: TGCAGCGTTGGAAGGACAACCGCGAACACCGGGGAGCTGTTTTTT. The encoded protein is CSVGRTTANTGELFF.

The rearrangement uses TRBV5-1 and TRBJ1-3; D unclear. In germline, CDR1 is SGHRS, CDR2 YFSETQ. The CDR3 runs to 13 residues. With 2 bases removed from V and 8 bases from J, the gap between germline ends came to 11 bases. CDR3 in amino acids: CASSFPSRDTIYF. The CDR3 DNA sequence: TGCGCCAGCAGCTTCCCAAGTCGGGACACCATATATTTT.

The chain has TRBV5-4 and TRBJ2-3; D is perhaps TRBD1 (6 bases). Trimming cost V 4 bases and J 6 bases, with 21 bases left between them. The CDR3 spans 16 residues. Germline V gene lookup returns CDR1 SGHNT and CDR2 YYREEE (reference sequence). The DNA for the CDR3 is TGTGCCAGCAGCACCCCAGGGGCCTATCGAGCGGATACGCAGTATTTT. Translation gives CASSTPGAYRADTQYF.

V is TRBV28 and J is TRBJ1-6; 8 nucleotides line up with TRBD1. Germline CDR1 is MDHEN and CDR2 is SYDVKM. The CDR3 has 15 residues. J gave up 9 bases and V 4 bases, and 8 bases lay outside the gene matches. The CDR3 protein is CASSSRTGLTSPLHF. For the CDR3, the DNA is TGTGCCAGCAGTTCGCGGACAGGGCTCACTTCACCCCTCCACTTT.

The CDR3 sequence: CASSQGGGLAGADTQYF. In nucleotides, the CDR3 is TGTGCCAGCAGCCAAGGAGGGGGACTAGCGGGGGCAGATACGCAGTATTTT. The rearrangement joins TRBV3-1 (or the pseudogene TRBV3-2) to TRBJ2-3; 14 bases are a match to TRBD2. The CDR3 extends over 17 amino acids. The trim removed 1 base at V and 4 bases at J, leaving 4 bases unmatched. Germline-derived CDR1 and CDR2 are LGHDT and YNNKEL (reference sequence).

The V gene is TRBV9, the J gene TRBJ2-5; weak D call: TRBD1 (5 bases). Germline V gene sequence: CDR1 SGDLS, CDR2 YYNGEE. V lost 1 base and J lost 3, with 13 bases in between. This CDR3 has 15 amino acids. The CDR3 region is CASSVRGRVEETQYF. CDR3 nucleotides: TGTGCCAGCAGCGTAAGGGGCAGGGTGGAAGAGACCCAGTACTTC. Full variable domain (rest looked up from reference TRBV9 and TRBJ2-5): DSGVTQTPKHLITATGQRVTLRCSPRSGDLSVYWYQQSLDQGLQFLIQYYNGEERAKGNILERFSAQQFPDLHSELNLSSLELGDSALYFCASSVRGRVEETQYFGPGTRLLVL.

The genes are TRBV5-5 and TRBJ2-5; 7 bases are a match to TRBD2. V was clipped by 3 bases and J by 5 bases; unmatched bases: 16. CDR1 and CDR2 from the germline V gene are SGHKS and YYEKEE (reference sequence). The length of the CDR3 is 17 residues. The chain's CDR3 is CASSWRPGRVGPETQYF. CDR3 in DNA: TGTGCCAGCAGCTGGAGGCCGGGGAGGGTAGGTCCGGAGACCCAGTACTTC.

The sample holds one count of this clone. The rearrangement links TRBV10-3 to TRBJ2-3, with 11 nucleotides matching TRBD2. The CDR3 length is 18 residues. Losses at the gene ends were 6 bases for V and 4 bases for J; bases not matched to a gene: 15. Germline CDR1 ENHRY, CDR2 SYGVKD. The DNA for the CDR3 is TGTGCCATCAGGATTTTAGCGGGAGGGCCGATCGGCCCAGATACGCAGTATTTT. Its translation is CAIRILAGGPIGPDTQYF.

This chain uses TRBV5-4 with TRBJ1-1, with D perhaps matching TRBD1 (5 bases). The germline V gene has CDR1 SGHNT and CDR2 YYREEE (reference sequence). V was pared by 4 bases and J by 4 bases, with 17 bases between. The CDR3 is made up of 15 amino acids. This CDR3 reads CASSLGSGGGTEAFF. The DNA for the CDR3 is TGTGCCAGCAGCCTGGGGAGCGGGGGTGGCACTGAAGCTTTCTTT.

The V gene is TRBV7-9, the J gene TRBJ2-1; 9 nucleotides match TRBD2. This CDR3 region has 14 residues. The germline V gene encodes CDR1 SEHNR and CDR2 FQNEAQ (reference sequence). J lost 5 bases, V lost 2 bases, and 1 base had no gene match. This CDR3 is CASSLLAGDNEQFF. The CDR3 coding sequence is TGTGCCAGCAGCTTATTAGCGGGGGACAATGAGCAGTTCTTC.

This chain links TRBV18 with TRBJ1-2, with 8 positions matching TRBD1. V lost 3 bases and J lost 0; bases outside the gene matches: 3. The CDR3 is 15 amino acids. Per germline, CDR1 KGHSH and CDR2 LQKENI. CDR3 residues: CASSPQGQANYGYTF. The CDR3 DNA is TGTGCCAGCTCACCGCAGGGACAGGCTAACTATGGCTACACCTTC.

V and J are TRBV18 and TRBJ1-5; tentative D call: TRBD1 (6 bases). The CDR3 loop spans 14 amino acids. Germline assignment: CDR1 KGHSH and CDR2 LQKENI. V lost 3 bases and J lost 4, with 10 bases in between. As DNA, the CDR3 is TGTGCCAGCTCACCGGACAGTTATAATCAGCCCCAGCATTTT. This translates into CASSPDSYNQPQHF.

The CDR3 protein is CASNQLQGDQPQHF. The CDR3 bases are TGTGCTAGCAACCAGTTACAGGGAGATCAGCCCCAGCATTTT. The genes are TRBV12-5 and TRBJ1-5; a weak D match, TRBD1 (6 bases). Trimming cost V 9 bases and J 5 bases, with 17 bases left between them. CDR1 is LGHNT and CDR2 is FRNRAP in the germline V gene. The CDR3 spans 14 residues.